Given below is one TCR beta chain in context. The data stem from a study of blood T cell repertoires in COVID-19. V was clipped by 6 bases and J by 4 bases; unmatched bases: 10. Germline CDR1 is GTSNPN and CDR2 is SVGIG (reference sequence). The CDR3 covers 16 residues. The assay was immunoSEQ multiplex PCR, and TCRdb's table has in-frame clones only and misses some. Among 150,000 to 200,000 clones listed, around nine tenths were seen once. The chain joins TRBV30 to TRBJ1-4; 11 nucleotides align to TRBD1. The sequenced material came from peripheral blood. The clonotype originates from a human donor in a cohort sampled during active COVID-19. The CDR3 loop is CACTGTGGWGNEKLFF. The CDR3 DNA sequence: TGTGCCTGTACCGGGACAGGGGGATGGGGTAATGAAAAACTGTTTTTT.